This section outlines one TCR beta chain sequence together with its context. The antigen is not known. TCRdb's copy holds only in-frame clones and misses some; the assay was immunoSEQ multiplex PCR. The sample includes about 70,000 clones, about 83% of them seen just once. The data are from a study of T cell responses to AZD1222 COVID-19 vaccine. General study points: The donor cohort was predominantly white British with a female majority, and clonal diversity may have been underestimated.

The CDR3 sequence is 14 residues long. V lost 5 bases and J lost 3, with 13 bases in between. Germline assignment: CDR1 ENHRY and CDR2 SYGVKD. The chain uses TRBV10-3 and TRBJ1-1; D is possibly TRBD1 (6 bases). The sequencing used peripheral blood, collected on day 0 of AZD1222 vaccination. The TCR comes from an adult in good health. Here the CDR3 DNA reads TGTGCCATCAGTACAGGGAACGGGGACACTGAAGCTTTCTTT. Its translation is CAISTGNGDTEAFF.